This TCR beta chain was identified in a study of CD4 T cells in lung cancer (dated by TCRdb to between 2018 and 2020). In terms of the full investigation: To find responses to candidate mutation-encoded neoepitopes, the study screened blood T cells from NSCLC patients and isolated neoantigen-specific CD4+ T-cell clones and TCRs. Tumor and non-adjacent lung tissue were obtained from a handful of patients undergoing curative-intent resections for stage I-III non-small cell lung cancer. Aged 60 to 69 when blood was donated, the resected patients, most of whom were former smokers, had either lung adenocarcinoma or squamous cell carcinoma. Treatments received by the patients before blood donation included platinum chemotherapy, and some patients received nivolumab or pembrolizumab. Deep sequencing of TCRB was used to follow the frequency of neoantigen-specific clonotypes in tumor resections, non-adjacent lung and cultured T-cell products. General conclusions and limits of the study: Some responses derived from blood might reflect in vitro priming of naive T cells or cross-reactivity instead of memory responses to the cancer.

V is pared back by 5 bases and J by 8 bases, with 18 bases lying between the germline termini. The CDR3 holds 15 amino acids from the cysteine to the phenylalanine. The kept DNA is CDR3 alone, 45 bases in frame from the first base. The germline V gene supplies CDR1 LGHNA and CDR2 YNFKEQ. The library was produced with the immunoSEQ multiplex PCR assay. DNA was isolated using Qiagen DNeasy or QIAamp micro DNA kits, and TCRB was sequenced using the Adaptive Biotechnology human TCRB sequencing kit. An Illumina MiSeq was used to sequence the TCRB libraries. The paper's data handling went like this. The kit provider's software was used to analyze TCRB sequence data, and Fisher's exact test was used to test clonotype templates for tumor enrichment. Entries here come from immuneACCESS through TCRdb and include only in-frame sequences with V and J called. Some clones fail to appear in such tables; in the studies checked, an unresolved V gene covers under half of the shortfall, and the cause of the remainder is unknown. Clone size and V and J calls were adopted from that table, with D and trimming inferred from the DNA. This sample gives around 4,800 clones in total; over 70% of them show up just once. The ten largest clonotypes hold approximately 15% of the sample.

This clone is classified as large (0.1 to 1%). Its antigen specificity is not known. Base qualities are not recorded, but no much larger clone differs from it by a single base. This clonotype was sampled from a man in his 60s with non-small cell lung cancer. The sequence is built from TRBV4-2 and TRBJ2-2, with a weak D call of TRBD2 (5 bases match). Sequences were obtained from lung tumor tissue. The CDR3 is CASSNQVPEVGELFF. The DNA reads as follows: TGTGCCAGCAGCAACCAGGTGCCGGAGGTGGGGGAGCTGTTTTTT.